The rows below give T cell receptor beta chains drawn from one sample of a study of CD8+ T cells in alopecia areata. This table comes from immunoSEQ multiplex PCR, and its TCRdb copy is limited to in-frame clones, with some not included. The sample consists of about 200,000 clones, about 62% of them appearing once. This sample comprised CD4+ T cells sorted from blood, obtained at week 24, from a patient treated with tofacitinib. These receptors were collected from a human donor with alopecia areata. Each CDR3 is given with its conserved first and last residue. The D gene is left open where the match is weak. Only part of the rows carry a size: once, few, many, or a class if the clone is expanded.

>TRBJ1-1|-|-|TRBV5-1
CASSPGERDTEAFF
>TRBJ2-5|-|-|TRBV5-1
CASSLAPSAGETQYF
>TRBJ2-5|-|-|TRBV7-6
CASSLAGVNLGETQYF
>TRBJ2-1|-|-|TRBV29-1
CSVEGRVGASYNEQFF
>TRBJ2-6|-|-|TRBV4-1
CASSQFVSSGANVLTF
>TRBJ2-5|-|-|TRBV9
CASSREGRRDLETQYF
>TRBJ2-1|-|-|TRBV19
CASSIVRGRQFF
>TRBJ1-5|-|-|TRBV15
CATSRTSGNQPQHF
>TRBJ1-1|-|-|TRBV7-3
CASSLTGARDTEAFF
>TRBJ1-2|-|-|TRBV7-3
CASSLTKGSNGYTF
>TRBJ2-5|TRBD1|-|TRBV7-8
CASSPVGTGGETQYF
>TRBJ2-5|-|-|TRBV4-2
CASSQVSEETQYF
>TRBJ2-5|-|-|TRBV7-2
CASSFSGGETQYF
>TRBJ1-1|-|-|TRBV6-5
CASSSPGWNTEAFF
>TRBJ1-6|TRBD1|once|TRBV2
CASITGANSPLHF
>TRBJ2-7|TRBD1|few|TRBV29-1
CSVDSAGTVGF
>TRBJ1-5|TRBD1|once|TRBV28
CASSLLRTGYNQPQHF